These T cell receptor beta chains were read from a single sample in a study of shared clonotypes between healthy human individuals. Profiled with immunoSEQ multiplex PCR; TCRdb holds only in-frame clones, not every one. The sample holds about 2.1 million clones, 93% seen once. Material for sequencing was naive CD8+ T cells from PBMCs. The receptors here all came from a young man in good health. Some clones in this sample may be carry-over from other donors' samples. Both conserved end residues are part of each CDR3. A D gene is named only where the DNA matches it firmly. Not all rows give a size; the values are once, few, many and, for expanded clones, a class.

size	D	J	V	CDR3	DNA
once	NA	TRBJ2-7	TRBV19	CASSIQGSGEQYF	TGTGCCAGTAGTATCCAGGGAAGCGGGGAGCAGTACTTC
NA	NA	TRBJ1-2	TRBV5-3	CARSLAVTIEYGYTF	TGTGCCAGAAGCTTGGCCGTGACGATTGAATATGGCTACACCTTC
NA	TRBD2	TRBJ2-7	TRBV7-9	CASSPKGLAGNPAYEQYF	TGTGCCAGCAGCCCCAAGGGACTAGCGGGAAATCCCGCCTACGAGCAGTACTTC
NA	TRBD2	TRBJ2-7	TRBV27	CASSLGGGYEQYF	TGTGCCAGCAGTTTGGGGGGGGGCTACGAGCAGTACTTC
NA	NA	TRBJ1-1	TRBV19	CASSAPGRQGDTEAFF	TGTGCCAGTAGTGCCCCGGGACGTCAAGGTGACACTGAAGCTTTCTTT
NA	TRBD1	TRBJ2-3	TRBV6-1	CASSETRQGLADTQYF	TGTGCCAGCAGTGAAACCCGACAGGGCTTAGCAGATACGCAGTATTTT
NA	NA	TRBJ2-7	TRBV27	CASSYARGFIEQYF	TGTGCCAGCAGTTACGCTCGGGGGTTTATCGAGCAGTACTTC
NA	NA	TRBJ1-5	TRBV28	CASSLGQVQPQHF	TGTGCCAGCAGTTTAGGTCAGGTGCAGCCCCAGCATTTT
NA	NA	TRBJ2-7	TRBV4-3	CASSQGASSSYEQYF	TGCGCCAGCAGCCAAGGGGCCTCCTCATCCTACGAGCAGTACTTC
NA	NA	TRBJ2-7	TRBV5-6	CASSATSYSYEQYF	TGTGCCAGCAGCGCCACTTCCTACTCCTACGAGCAGTACTTC
few	NA	TRBJ2-2	TRBV7-9	CASRPQGFANTGELFF	TGTGCCAGCAGGCCCCAGGGGTTCGCGAACACCGGGGAGCTGTTTTTT
NA	NA	TRBJ1-1	TRBV19	CASSPQGLNTEAFF	TGTGCCAGTAGTCCACAGGGCCTGAACACTGAAGCTTTCTTT
once	TRBD1	TRBJ2-7	TRBV9	CASSLGQGEYEQYF	TGTGCCAGCAGCCTAGGACAGGGAGAATACGAGCAGTACTTC
NA	NA	TRBJ1-5	TRBV19	CASFGGRRNQPQHF	TGTGCCAGTTTTGGGGGAAGACGCAATCAGCCCCAGCATTTT